One sample yielded the 32 T cell receptor beta chains listed below, sequenced in a study of cytomegalovirus exposure and HLA in healthy donors. The PCR ran on 60 Vbeta and 13 Jbeta primers. Produced via immunoSEQ multiplex PCR; TCRdb's table is partial and in-frame only. The sample carries approximately 120,000 clones, roughly 80% recorded once. Sequenced: PBMCs. Receptor source: a man aged 18 to 35 in good health and CMV-seropositive.

This clone showed up just once. The V and J genes are TRBV5-1 and TRBJ2-1, with TRBD1 matching 7 bases. The CDR3 runs to 19 residues. Per germline, CDR1 SGHRS and CDR2 YFSETQ. The V gene end was trimmed by 0 bases and the J gene end by 7 bases; junction bases not matched to a gene: 19. The chain's CDR3 is CASSLAGTVGGLSRNEQFF. Written as DNA, the CDR3 is TGCGCCAGCAGCTTGGCCGGGACAGTTGGTGGACTTAGTAGGAATGAGCAGTTCTTC. Supplemented by reference TRBV5-1 and TRBJ2-1, the full variable domain reads KAGVTQTPRYLIKTRGQQVTLSCSPISGHRSVSWYQQTPGQGLQFLFEYFSETQRNKGNFPGRFSGRQFSNSRSEMNVSTLELGDSALYLCASSLAGTVGGLSRNEQFFGPGTRLTVL.

In its sample, this clone was seen once. V is TRBV2 and J is TRBJ2-7; 13 bases are a match to TRBD2. Germline V gene data show CDR1 as SNHLY and CDR2 as FYNNEI. J was trimmed by 3 bases and V by 6 bases; bases with no gene match: 2. This CDR3 is built from 14 residues. As DNA, the CDR3 is TGTGCCAGCAGAGGGACTAGCGGGGACTACGAGCAGTACTTC. It codes for CASRGTSGDYEQYF.

V usage is TRBV6-1 and J usage is TRBJ2-5; weak D call: TRBD2 (6 bases). V was clipped by 7 bases and J by 5 bases, with 17 bases between them. Germline V gene data show CDR1 as MNHNS and CDR2 as SASEGT. The CDR3 has 14 amino acids. The CDR3, as DNA: TGTGCCAGCACCACATGGGGGGTTTCGGAGACCCAGTACTTC. Translating gives CASTTWGVSETQYF.

This clone was counted only a few times. The chain combines TRBV6-5 with TRBJ1-6; 8 bases agree with TRBD1. J lost 7 bases, V lost 2 bases, and 4 bases had no gene match. CDR1 and CDR2 (germline): MNHEY, SVGAGI. This CDR3 comprises 15 residues. The CDR3 sequence: CASSYGQGFNSPLHF. CDR3 in DNA: TGTGCCAGCAGTTACGGACAGGGTTTCAATTCACCCCTCCACTTT.

The rearrangement joins TRBV10-3 to TRBJ2-3; possible D gene TRBD2, 7 bases. The germline V gene has CDR1 ENHRY and CDR2 SYGVKD. Trimming removed 4 bases at V and 5 bases at J, with 13 bases between. The CDR3 is made up of 14 amino acids. CDR3 region: CAISVGGEIDTQYF. CDR3 coding DNA: TGTGCCATCAGTGTAGGGGGGGAAATAGATACGCAGTATTTT.

This clone was seen a single time. An end of the junction differs from the germline gene, which may be a read error. The rearrangement uses TRBV11-3 and TRBJ2-5; 7 bases are a match to TRBD2. Germline V CDR1 and CDR2: SGHNT, YENEEA. CDR3 size: 13 residues. CDR3 in DNA: TGTGCCAGCAGTCACGGGGGGAAAGAGGCCCAGTACTTC. This codes for CASSHGGKEAQYF.

This sequence joins TRBV5-1 and TRBJ1-2, with 10 positions matching TRBD1. With V trimmed by 2 bases and J by 4 bases, 5 bases remained unmatched. This CDR3 comprises 15 residues. Germline CDR1 is SGHRS and CDR2 is YFSETQ. The CDR3 DNA sequence: TGCGCCAGCAGCTTTACGGGACAGGGGATCTATGGCTACACCTTC. Its protein is CASSFTGQGIYGYTF.

The rearrangement links TRBV7-9 to TRBJ1-1; 7 bases match TRBD1. The V segment lost 5 bases and the J segment 4 bases; nucleotides outside the gene matches: 16. Germline lookup yields CDR1 SEHNR and CDR2 FQNEAQ (reference sequence). The CDR3 contains 17 residues. The CDR3: CASSPPRTGQVITEAFF. CDR3 in DNA: TGTGCCAGCAGCCCCCCACGGACAGGCCAGGTAATCACTGAAGCTTTCTTT.

This clone was seen only a few times. CDR3: CASSFSRGQPQHF. CDR3 nucleotide sequence: TGTGCCAGCAGTTTTTCCAGGGGACAGCCCCAGCATTTT. This rearrangement joins TRBV6-5 to TRBJ1-5; tentative D call: TRBD1 (6 bases). Germline V gives CDR1 MNHEY, CDR2 SVGAGI. Trimming removed 4 bases at V and 7 bases at J, with 11 bases between. The CDR3 is 13 amino acids.

This chain joins TRBV7-2 and TRBJ2-1; 8 bases align to TRBD1. The V gene end was trimmed by 6 bases and the J gene end by 10 bases; junction bases not matched to a gene: 5. Germline CDR1 is SGHTA and CDR2 is FQGNSA. This CDR3 spans 12 amino acids. The CDR3 nucleotides read TGTGCCAGCAGGGGCCGGGACAGGGAGCAGTTCTTC. Protein sequence: CASRGRDREQFF.

This CDR3 is CASNPGGSGTEAFF. The CDR3 region has the DNA TGTGCCAGCAACCCAGGGGGGTCGGGTACTGAAGCTTTCTTT. V and J are TRBV2 and TRBJ1-1; 7 nucleotides line up with TRBD1. The germline gives CDR1 SNHLY, CDR2 FYNNEI. The CDR3 has 14 amino acids. Trimming cost V 7 bases and J 5 bases; bases outside gene matches: 10.

This clone was counted between two and nine times. The chain couples TRBV30 to TRBJ2-7; 9 bases align to TRBD1. This CDR3 has 12 residues. Trimming removed 6 bases from V and 5 bases from J; junction bases left unmatched: 5. The germline V gene encodes CDR1 GTSNPN and CDR2 SVGIG (reference sequence). The CDR3 protein is CACLYRGHEQYF. In DNA form, the CDR3 reads TGTGCCTGCCTGTACAGGGGGCACGAGCAGTACTTC.

The CDR3 DNA reads TGTGCCATCAGTGAGTCGAAGGGGCCTGAAGCTTTCTTT. Amino acid sequence: CAISESKGPEAFF. This chain uses TRBV10-3 with TRBJ1-1; D perhaps matches TRBD1 (5 bases). Trimming took off 0 bases at V and 6 bases at J, with 8 bases between the two ends. The CDR3 is 13 residues long. Germline-derived CDR1 and CDR2 are ENHRY and SYGVKD.

V gene TRBV7-2 combines with J gene TRBJ2-1; TRBD1 is a possible D gene (5 bases). The V gene's germline CDR1 is SGHTA and CDR2 FQGNSA. V shed 0 bases and J shed 0 bases, with 6 bases lying between them. The CDR3 is made up of 15 amino acids. The CDR3 DNA follows: TGTGCCAGCAGCTTAGCGACAGTCTCCTACAATGAGCAGTTCTTC. Its protein is CASSLATVSYNEQFF.

This chain joins TRBV7-9 and TRBJ2-1; 10 nucleotides match TRBD2. Germline V CDR1 and CDR2: SEHNR, FQNEAQ (reference sequence). Losses at the gene ends were 4 bases for V and 8 bases for J; bases not matched to a gene: 17. The CDR3 is made up of 18 amino acids. The CDR3, as DNA: TGTGCCAGCAGCTCAAAACGCCCTAGCGGGAGATTGGGAGATGAGCAGTTCTTC. Translating gives CASSSKRPSGRLGDEQFF.

This rearrangement joins TRBV7-9 to TRBJ2-7; D not resolved. This CDR3 is built from 12 residues. Trimming took 1 base from V and 4 from J, leaving 5 bases between them. The germline CDR1 and CDR2 sequences are SEHNR and FQNEAQ (reference sequence). CDR3 residues: CASSLGVYEQYF. The DNA of the CDR3 is TGTGCCAGCAGCTTAGGCGTATACGAGCAGTACTTC.

The chain joins TRBV19 to TRBJ1-4, with no clear D. CDR1 is LNHDA and CDR2 is SQIVND in the germline V gene (reference sequence). V was pared by 7 bases and J by 0 bases, with 9 bases between. This CDR3 is built from 14 residues. In DNA form, the CDR3 reads TGTGCCAGTACCCCTCCAGCAACTAATGAAAAACTGTTTTTT. Protein product: CASTPPATNEKLFF.

The genes are TRBV9 and TRBJ1-4, with 11 bases that match TRBD1. The CDR3 runs to 14 residues. With 4 bases clipped from V and 7 bases from J, the junction kept 3 bases outside the gene matches. The germline gives CDR1 SGDLS, CDR2 YYNGEE. As DNA, the CDR3 is TGTGCCAGCAGCCTCGGGACAGGGGGTGAAAAACTGTTTTTT. As protein: CASSLGTGGEKLFF.

The rearrangement uses TRBV4-1 and TRBJ1-2; D is perhaps TRBD1 (6 bases). The V and J ends lost 2 bases and 7 bases respectively, with 26 bases between them. CDR3 size: 18 residues. Germline V CDR1 and CDR2: MGHRA, YSYEKL. The CDR3 is CASSQLNRQEAGVTGYTF. The DNA for the CDR3 is TGCGCCAGCAGCCAACTGAACAGACAGGAAGCAGGGGTAACTGGCTACACCTTC.

The chain has TRBV7-2 and TRBJ2-1; 11 positions match TRBD2. The CDR3 has 16 amino acids. Germline loops: CDR1 SGHTA, CDR2 FQGNSA. The ends lost 4 bases at V and 7 bases at J; junction bases unmatched: 9. The CDR3 reads CASSSPRASGRNEQFF. The CDR3 DNA follows: TGTGCCAGCAGCTCCCCTCGGGCTAGCGGGAGGAATGAGCAGTTCTTC.

This clone was seen only a few times. The chain recombines TRBV2 with TRBJ2-7; tentatively, D is TRBD2 (5 bases). The V end was cut by 5 bases, the J end by 0 bases, with 11 bases between. CDR3 length equals 14 residues. From germline, CDR1 is SNHLY and CDR2 FYNNEI. DNA for the CDR3: TGTGCCAGCAGTCAGGAGGAGAACTCCTACGAGCAGTACTTC. Its protein product is CASSQEENSYEQYF.

J is TRBJ2-3 and V is TRBV7-9, with a weak D call TRBD2 (7 bases). Between the trimmed V and J ends, which lost 5 bases and 1 base, there was a span of 25 bases. CDR3 size: 19 residues. Germline CDR1 is SEHNR and CDR2 is FQNEAQ (reference sequence). CDR3 bases: TGTGCCAGCAGCCCCAGTGGAGTGAGGGGGGAGGGCCGCACAGATACGCAGTATTTT. Protein product: CASSPSGVRGEGRTDTQYF.

The chain joins TRBV30 to TRBJ2-2, with 16 bases matching TRBD2. Germline assignment: CDR1 GTSNPN and CDR2 SVGIG (reference sequence). The CDR3 has 17 residues. The J segment lost 5 bases and the V segment lost 8 bases, leaving 11 bases of the junction unmatched. The CDR3 region is CARGTGTSGGVTGELFF. CDR3 in DNA: TGTGCCCGGGGAACAGGGACTAGCGGGGGGGTTACCGGGGAGCTGTTTTTT.

The chain employs TRBV6-1 and TRBJ2-2, with TRBD1 identical over 7 bases. The CDR3 extends over 13 amino acids. The J segment lost 6 bases and the V segment lost 5 bases, leaving 3 bases of the junction unmatched. Germline-derived CDR1 and CDR2 are MNHNS and SASEGT. Here the CDR3 reads CASSPTGSGELFF. CDR3 sequence (DNA): TGTGCCAGCAGTCCGACAGGGTCCGGGGAGCTGTTTTTT.

This clone has just one count. The rearrangement joins TRBV2 to TRBJ1-4; D unresolved. This CDR3 has 14 residues. V shed 3 bases and J shed 8 bases, with 13 bases lying between them. The germline V gene has CDR1 SNHLY and CDR2 FYNNEI. This CDR3 reads CASSERRVSEKLFF. The CDR3 DNA reads TGTGCCAGCAGTGAGCGGAGGGTTAGCGAAAAACTGTTTTTT.

CDR3 sequence (DNA): TGTGCCAGCAGCCCCGGGACAGGGGGAGGCTTAGGTGAAAAACTGTTTTTT. It yields the protein CASSPGTGGGLGEKLFF. The genes are TRBV7-2 and TRBJ1-4; 11 bases fit TRBD1. The CDR3 length is 17 residues. Germline trimming cut 5 bases from V and 7 bases from J; bases unmatched to any gene: 12. The V gene's germline CDR1 is SGHTA and CDR2 FQGNSA.

The V call is TRBV4-1, the J call TRBJ2-5; TRBD2 matches 9 bases. The CDR3 totals 15 residues. Looked up from germline, CDR1 is MGHRA and CDR2 is YSYEKL. V shed 1 base and J 5 bases; nucleotides not matched to a gene: 5. The CDR3 DNA reads as TGCGCCAGCAGCCAAGGCGGGGGGGATCGGGAGACCCAGTACTTC. It is translated as CASSQGGGDRETQYF.

This clone has only a few counts. This chain's CDR3 is CSAWSEETQYF. The CDR3 DNA follows: TGCAGTGCCTGGTCGGAAGAGACCCAGTACTTC. This chain connects TRBV20-1 to TRBJ2-5; D gene ambiguous. The ends were cut back, 6 bases at V and 3 bases at J, with 8 bases in the middle. In germline, CDR1 is DFQATT, CDR2 SNEGSKA (reference sequence). The CDR3 loop spans 11 amino acids.

The chain joins TRBV7-6 to TRBJ1-4, with 9 nucleotides matching TRBD1. CDR3 length equals 15 residues. The germline CDR1 and CDR2 sequences are SGHVS and FNYEAQ. J gave up 7 bases and V 5 bases, and 8 bases lay outside the gene matches. CDR3 DNA sequence: TGTGCCAGCAGCCGAGGGACAGGGAACTCTGAAAAACTGTTTTTT. Translating it yields CASSRGTGNSEKLFF.

The chain joins TRBV30 to TRBJ2-2; D possibly corresponds to TRBD2 (6 bases). This CDR3 contains 14 residues. Germline V lookup: CDR1 GTSNPN, CDR2 SVGIG (reference sequence). V was clipped by 7 bases and J by 8 bases, with 20 bases between them. The CDR3 DNA sequence: TGTGCCTCCCCCGGGACTGCAGCGACAGGGGAGCTGTTTTTT. This codes for CASPGTAATGELFF.

This clone has just one count. CDR3 region: CASRDTYRGMIDGYTF. The CDR3 nucleotides are TGTGCCAGCAGGGATACATACAGGGGGATGATTGATGGCTACACCTTC. The chain is built from TRBV6-4 and TRBJ1-2, with 8 nucleotides matching TRBD1. Germline lookup yields CDR1 MRHNA and CDR2 SNTAGT. This CDR3 comprises 16 residues. The V and J ends lost 6 bases and 6 bases, in that order; junction bases with no gene match: 15.

The chain is built from TRBV10-2 and TRBJ2-1; 7 nucleotides agree with TRBD2. CDR1 and CDR2 (germline): WSHSY, SAAADI. V shed 7 bases, J shed 5 bases, and the junction held 5 bases outside the gene matches. This CDR3 is built from 13 residues. The CDR3 region is CASKAGVNNEQFF. DNA of the CDR3: TGCGCCAGCAAGGCGGGGGTTAACAATGAGCAGTTCTTC.